A selection of T cell receptor beta chains follows, all from one sample in a study of T cell repertoires in cytomegalovirus infection. One entry per CDR3 protein, called by TCRdb with MiXCR from the reads. The sample holds roughly 230,000 distinct CDR3 sequences, about 20% seen once. Sequencing was performed on CD8+ T cells from PBMCs. Every receptor here comes from a human donor in good health (CMV status not recorded). Some clones in this sample may be carry-over from other donors' samples. Each CDR3 is given with its conserved first and last residue. Fields, in order: D gene, V gene, clone size, J gene, CDR3 protein, CDR3 DNA. The D gene is left open where the match is weak. Only part of the rows carry a size: once, few, many, or a class if the clone is expanded.

>TRBD1|TRBV6-8|once|TRBJ2-2
CASSYAQTGTGGLFF
TGTGCCAGCAGTTACGCCCAAACCGGGACAGGAGGCCTGTTTTTT
>TRBD1|TRBV9|.|TRBJ1-1
CASSGGQGAEAFF
TGTGCCAGCAGCGGTGGACAGGGGGCTGAGGCTTTCTTT
>TRBD2|TRBV20-1|few|TRBJ2-7
CSVPGLAGGLTYEQYF
TGCAGTGTTCCGGGACTAGCGGGGGGACTTACCTACGAGCAGTACTTC
>.|TRBV5-1|few|TRBJ2-7
CASSPPGGKDEQYF
TGCGCCAGCAGCCCCCCGGGGGGCAAGGACGAGCAGTACTTC
>TRBD2|TRBV7-6|few|TRBJ2-2
CASSLVGGGPGELFF
TGTGCCAGCAGCTTAGTAGGCGGGGGGCCCGGGGAGCTGTTTTTT
>.|TRBV7-2|many|TRBJ1-2
CASSLWQGINYGYTF
TGTGCCAGCAGCTTATGGCAGGGAATCAACTATGGCTACACCTTC
>.|TRBV15|few|TRBJ2-7
CATSSRSRYEQYF
TGTGCCACCAGCTCCCGGAGCCGTTACGAGCAGTACTTC
>TRBD2|TRBV7-2|few|TRBJ2-1
CASSFTPQRGVIYEQFF
TGTGCCAGCAGCTTTACCCCTCAGCGGGGGGTAATATATGAGCAGTTCTTC
>TRBD2|TRBV11-3|many|TRBJ2-1
CASSSRDYGNEQFF
TGTGCCAGCAGTAGTAGGGACTATGGTAATGAGCAGTTCTTC
>.|TRBV10-3|.|TRBJ2-2
CAISESAGTNTGELFF
TGTGCCATCAGTGAATCTGCGGGGACGAACACCGGGGAGCTGTTTTTT
>TRBD1|TRBV19|few|TRBJ1-6
CASSFSGGGYNSPLHF
TGTGCCAGTAGTTTCTCAGGGGGCGGGTATAATTCACCCCTCCACTTT
>.|TRBV20-1|few|TRBJ1-1
CSAIQGTEAFF
TGCAGTGCTATACAGGGAACTGAAGCTTTCTTT
>.|TRBV4-1|many|TRBJ2-3
CASSQAAASGTDTQYF
TGCGCCAGCAGCCAAGCGGCCGCTAGCGGCACAGATACGCAGTATTTT
>.|TRBV28|.|TRBJ1-1
CATSEVGTEAFF
TGTGCCACTTCGGAAGTTGGCACTGAAGCTTTCTTT
>.|TRBV7-2|many|TRBJ2-7
CASSLADYYEQYF
TGTGCCAGCAGCTTAGCCGACTACTACGAGCAGTACTTC
>.|TRBV9|.|TRBJ1-1
CASSVDLGPGEAFF
TGTGCCAGCAGCGTAGATCTTGGACCTGGGGAAGCTTTCTTT
>.|TRBV9|few|TRBJ2-6
CASTDDYSGANVLTF
TGTGCCAGCACCGACGACTACTCTGGGGCCAACGTCCTGACTTTC
>.|TRBV2|.|TRBJ2-2
CASSEIRTANTGELFF
TGTGCCAGCAGTGAAATTAGAACAGCGAACACCGGGGAGCTGTTTTTT
>.|TRBV19|few|TRBJ2-4
CASSNGADAKNIQYF
TGTGCCAGTAGTAATGGCGCGGATGCCAAAAACATTCAGTACTTC
>TRBD2|TRBV19|many|TRBJ2-5
CASRGLAGWETQYF
TGTGCCAGTAGAGGACTAGCGGGTTGGGAGACCCAGTACTTC
>TRBD2|TRBV20-1|.|TRBJ2-1
CSASRGATYNEQFF
TGCAGTGCTTCGCGGGGGGCAACCTACAATGAGCAGTTCTTC
>TRBD1|TRBV7-3|.|TRBJ1-1
CASSLTPWTGVNTEAFF
TGTGCCAGCAGCTTAACACCTTGGACAGGGGTGAACACTGAAGCTTTCTTT
>.|TRBV20-1|.|TRBJ2-3
CSAREAGVDTQYF
TGCAGTGCTAGAGAAGCGGGTGTGGATACGCAGTATTTT
>.|TRBV28|.|TRBJ2-7
CASSQDSQGEQYF
TGTGCCAGCAGTCAGGACTCTCAAGGGGAGCAGTACTTC
>TRBD2|TRBV6-2/TRBV6-3|many|TRBJ2-5
CASSSWRGDQETQYF
TGTGCCAGCAGTTCCTGGCGGGGGGACCAAGAGACCCAGTACTTC
>TRBD2|TRBV12-3/TRBV12-4|.|TRBJ2-3
CASSPAGPDTQYF
TGTGCCAGCAGTCCAGCGGGGCCAGATACGCAGTATTTT
>.|TRBV14|few|TRBJ1-2
CASSQNRVYGYTF
TGTGCCAGCAGCCAAAACAGAGTCTATGGCTACACCTTC
>.|TRBV14|many|TRBJ2-7
CASSSWGYEQYF
TGTGCCAGCAGTTCCTGGGGATACGAGCAGTACTTC
>.|TRBV2|.|TRBJ2-2
CASPGSANTGELFF
TGTGCCAGCCCCGGGTCGGCGAACACCGGGGAGCTGTTTTTT
>TRBD1|TRBV27|.|TRBJ1-4
CASSRGQKNEKLFF
TGTGCCAGCAGTCGGGGACAGAAGAATGAAAAACTGTTTTTT
>.|TRBV5-5|.|TRBJ2-5
CASSQGRNQETQYF
TGTGCCAGCAGCCAGGGACGGAACCAAGAGACCCAGTACTTC
>.|TRBV20-1|few|TRBJ2-2
CSARGLGSNTGELFF
TGCAGTGCCAGAGGTCTGGGCTCGAACACCGGGGAGCTGTTTTTT
>.|TRBV20-1|.|TRBJ1-1
CSARPRSGTEAFF
TGCAGTGCTAGGCCCCGGAGTGGGACTGAAGCTTTCTTT
>.|TRBV27|.|TRBJ2-7
CASSLDSPSGEQYF
TGTGCCAGCAGTTTAGACAGCCCCTCCGGGGAGCAGTACTTC
>.|TRBV14|few|TRBJ2-1
CASSQLALYNEQFF
TGTGCCAGCAGCCAACTAGCACTCTACAATGAGCAGTTCTTC
>TRBD2|TRBV7-2|many|TRBJ2-7
CASSLDPLAGGQLEQYF
TGTGCCAGCAGCTTAGACCCACTAGCGGGGGGGCAACTCGAGCAGTACTTC
>.|TRBV3-1|many|TRBJ2-2
CASSHPSGLATGELFF
TGTGCCAGCAGCCATCCTTCGGGACTTGCCACCGGGGAGCTGTTTTTT